This entry describes one T cell receptor beta chain. The antigen is not known. The data originate from a study of EBV T-cell therapy then PD-1 blockade in nasopharyngeal carcinoma. The germline CDR1 and CDR2 sequences are MGHRA and YSYEKL. The ends were cut back, 1 base at V and 3 bases at J, with 12 bases in the middle. The CDR3 contains 15 residues. Time point denoted: 266 days after commencement of treatment, after nivolumab therapy. Treatment: AdE1-LMPpoly-expanded autologous EBV-specific T-cell therapy followed by anti-PD-1 nivolumab. Sequenced by immunoSEQ multiplex PCR; TCRdb stores in-frame clones only, minus some. The data hold over 20,000 clones, with around four fifths observed a single time.

This receptor was obtained from a man aged 35 to 55 with nasopharyngeal carcinoma. The sequences come from CD8+ T cells from blood, collected around day 270 from a patient whose treatment included autologous EBV-specific T cells and nivolumab. This rearrangement joins TRBV4-1 to TRBJ1-2, with D unclear. The CDR3, as DNA: TGCGCCAGCAGCCAAGCAATCACTCAGGACTATGGCTACACCTTC. Its translation is CASSQAITQDYGYTF.